Sequencing of this T cell receptor beta chain was carried out in a study of CD8+ T cells in alopecia areata. Study results and limitations: Patients showed less clear TCR sequence sharing than mice, possibly partly because of HLA diversity. The study also sequences resident alphabeta T cells of normal skin in scalp samples.

Isolated RNA was reverse transcribed into cDNA used as the sequencing template. Produced via immunoSEQ multiplex PCR; TCRdb's table is partial and in-frame only. The sample shows about 120,000 clones, roughly 66% of them seen only once. This CDR3 region has 11 residues. The J segment lost 6 bases and the V segment lost 5 bases, leaving 3 bases of the junction unmatched. CDR1 and CDR2 (germline): DFQATT, SNEGSKA (reference sequence). CD4+ and CD8+ T cells were sorted from PBMCs stained for CD3, CD4 and CD8. About this clone itself: Antigen: not known. Other nucleotide sequences from this sample produce the same CDR3.

The chain links TRBV20-1 to TRBJ1-1; TRBD1 agrees at 7 bases. The receptor's source is a human donor in good health. The sequenced material came from CD4+ T cells sorted from blood. CDR3 sequence (DNA): TGCAGTGCTTCTCAGGGGGCTGAAGCTTTCTTT. Translating it yields CSASQGAEAFF.